The present T cell receptor beta chain was sequenced within a study of T cell responses to AZD1222 COVID-19 vaccine. There are 14 residues in the CDR3. V was cut by 5 bases and J by 9 bases, with 17 bases left in between. Germline V gene data show CDR1 as SGHTA and CDR2 as FQGTGA. The method was immunoSEQ multiplex PCR; TCRdb's version includes in-frame clones alone and lacks a portion of them. The sample includes fewer than 85,000 clones, 92% of them seen just once. This receptor was taken from an adult in good health. V is TRBV7-3 and J is TRBJ2-1; D is unclear. Specimen: peripheral blood, collected on day 0 of MenACWY control vaccination. CDR3 residues: CASSQSEGPGEQFF. The CDR3 nucleotides read TGTGCCAGCAGCCAATCAGAAGGACCCGGTGAGCAGTTCTTC.